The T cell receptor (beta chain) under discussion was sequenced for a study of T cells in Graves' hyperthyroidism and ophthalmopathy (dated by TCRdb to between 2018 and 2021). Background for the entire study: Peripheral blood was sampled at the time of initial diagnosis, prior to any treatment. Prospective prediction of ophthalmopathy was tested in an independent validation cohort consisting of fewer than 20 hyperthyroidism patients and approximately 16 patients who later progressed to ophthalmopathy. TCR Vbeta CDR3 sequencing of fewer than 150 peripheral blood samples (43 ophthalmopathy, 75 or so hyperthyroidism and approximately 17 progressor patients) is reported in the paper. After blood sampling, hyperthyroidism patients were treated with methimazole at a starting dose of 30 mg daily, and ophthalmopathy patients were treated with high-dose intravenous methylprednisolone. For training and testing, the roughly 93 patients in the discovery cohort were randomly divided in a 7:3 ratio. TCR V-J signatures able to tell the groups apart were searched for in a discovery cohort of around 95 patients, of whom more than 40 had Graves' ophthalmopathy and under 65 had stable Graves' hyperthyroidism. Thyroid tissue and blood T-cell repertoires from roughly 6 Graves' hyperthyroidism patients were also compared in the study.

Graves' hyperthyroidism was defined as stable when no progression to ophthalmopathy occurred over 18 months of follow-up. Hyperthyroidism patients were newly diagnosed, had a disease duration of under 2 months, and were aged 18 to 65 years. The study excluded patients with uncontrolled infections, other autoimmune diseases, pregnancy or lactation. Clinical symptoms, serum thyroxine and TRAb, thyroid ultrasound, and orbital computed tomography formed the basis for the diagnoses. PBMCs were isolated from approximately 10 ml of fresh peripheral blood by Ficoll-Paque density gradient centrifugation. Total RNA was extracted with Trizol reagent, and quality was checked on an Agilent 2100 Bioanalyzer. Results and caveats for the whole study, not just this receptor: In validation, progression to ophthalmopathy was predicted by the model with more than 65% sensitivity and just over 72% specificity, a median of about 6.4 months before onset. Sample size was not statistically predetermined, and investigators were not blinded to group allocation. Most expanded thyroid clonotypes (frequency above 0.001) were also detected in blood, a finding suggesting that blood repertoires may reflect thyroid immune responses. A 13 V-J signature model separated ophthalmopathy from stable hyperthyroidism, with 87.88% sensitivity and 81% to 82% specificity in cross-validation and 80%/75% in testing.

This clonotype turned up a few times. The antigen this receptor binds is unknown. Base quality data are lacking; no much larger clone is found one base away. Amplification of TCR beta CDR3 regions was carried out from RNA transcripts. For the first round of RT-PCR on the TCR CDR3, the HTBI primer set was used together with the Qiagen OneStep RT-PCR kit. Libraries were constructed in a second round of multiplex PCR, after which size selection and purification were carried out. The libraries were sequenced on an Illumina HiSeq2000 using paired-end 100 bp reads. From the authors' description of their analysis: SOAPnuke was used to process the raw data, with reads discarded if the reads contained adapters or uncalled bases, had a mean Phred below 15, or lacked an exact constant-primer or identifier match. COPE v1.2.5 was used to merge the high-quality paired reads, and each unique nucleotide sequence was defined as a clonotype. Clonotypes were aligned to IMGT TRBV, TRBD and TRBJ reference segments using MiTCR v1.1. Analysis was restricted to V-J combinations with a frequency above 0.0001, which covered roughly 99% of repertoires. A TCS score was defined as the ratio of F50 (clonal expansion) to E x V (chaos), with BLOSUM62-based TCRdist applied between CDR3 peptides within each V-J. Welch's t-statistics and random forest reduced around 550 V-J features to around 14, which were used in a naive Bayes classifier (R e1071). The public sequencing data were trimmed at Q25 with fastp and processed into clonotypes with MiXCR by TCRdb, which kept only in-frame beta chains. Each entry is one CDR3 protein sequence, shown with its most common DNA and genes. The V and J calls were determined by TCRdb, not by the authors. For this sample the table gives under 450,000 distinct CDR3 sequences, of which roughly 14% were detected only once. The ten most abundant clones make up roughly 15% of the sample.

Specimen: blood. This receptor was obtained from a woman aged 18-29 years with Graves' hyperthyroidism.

DNA sequence: TGTGCCAGCAGTTACCCCGGCCGGAGAGGGCACTATGGCTACACCTTC. Its protein product is CASSYPGRRGHYGYTF. The rearrangement combines TRBV6-2 or TRBV6-3 with TRBJ1-2, with the D gene too uncertain to name. The V and J ends are trimmed by 2 bases and 3 bases, leaving 16 bases between them. Taken from the germline V gene, the CDR1 and CDR2 loops are MNHEY and SVGEGT. The CDR3 spans 16 residues, from the cysteine through the phenylalanine. The DNA shown is the 48-base CDR3, in frame from base 1.